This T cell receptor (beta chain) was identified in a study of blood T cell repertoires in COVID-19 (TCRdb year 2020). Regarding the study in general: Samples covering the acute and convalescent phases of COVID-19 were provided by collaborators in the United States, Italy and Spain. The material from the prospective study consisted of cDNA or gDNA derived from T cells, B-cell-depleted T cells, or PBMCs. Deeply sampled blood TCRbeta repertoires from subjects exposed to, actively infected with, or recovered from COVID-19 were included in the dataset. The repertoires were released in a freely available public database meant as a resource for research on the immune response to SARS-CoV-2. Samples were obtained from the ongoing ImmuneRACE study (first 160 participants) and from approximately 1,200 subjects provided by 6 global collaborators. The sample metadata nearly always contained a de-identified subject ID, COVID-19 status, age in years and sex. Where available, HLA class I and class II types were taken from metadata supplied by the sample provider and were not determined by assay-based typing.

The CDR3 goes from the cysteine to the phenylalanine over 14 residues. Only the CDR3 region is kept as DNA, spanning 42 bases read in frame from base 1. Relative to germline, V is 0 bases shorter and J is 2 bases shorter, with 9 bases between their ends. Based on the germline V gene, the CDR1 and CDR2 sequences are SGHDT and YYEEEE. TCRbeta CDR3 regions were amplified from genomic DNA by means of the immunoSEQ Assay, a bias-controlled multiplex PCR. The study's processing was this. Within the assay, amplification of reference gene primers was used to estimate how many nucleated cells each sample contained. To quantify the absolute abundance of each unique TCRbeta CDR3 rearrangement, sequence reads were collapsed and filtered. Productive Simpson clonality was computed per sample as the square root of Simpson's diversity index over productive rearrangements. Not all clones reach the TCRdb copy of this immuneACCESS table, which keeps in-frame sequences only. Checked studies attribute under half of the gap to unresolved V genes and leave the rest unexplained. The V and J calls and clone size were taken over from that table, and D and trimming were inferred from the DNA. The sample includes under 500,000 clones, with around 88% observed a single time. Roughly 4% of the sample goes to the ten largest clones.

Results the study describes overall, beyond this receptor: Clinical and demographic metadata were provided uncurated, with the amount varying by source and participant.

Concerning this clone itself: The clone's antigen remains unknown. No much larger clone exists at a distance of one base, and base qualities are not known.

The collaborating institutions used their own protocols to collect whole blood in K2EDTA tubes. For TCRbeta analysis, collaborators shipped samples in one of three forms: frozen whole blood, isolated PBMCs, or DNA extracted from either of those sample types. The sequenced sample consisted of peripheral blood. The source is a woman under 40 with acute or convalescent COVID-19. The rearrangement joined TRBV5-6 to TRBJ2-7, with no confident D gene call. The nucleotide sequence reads TGTGCCAGCAGCTTGGGACTGGAGACCTACGAGCAGTACTTC. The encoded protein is CASSLGLETYEQYF.